This passage covers 30 T cell receptor beta chains from one sample sequenced in a study of T-cell memory formation after mild COVID-19. TCRdb reanalysed the 5' RACE reads using MiXCR and keeps one entry per CDR3 protein. This sample yields about 360,000 distinct CDR3 sequences, of which approximately 14% are seen a single time; roughly 22% belongs to the top ten. Sample: PBMCs or a T cell subset sorted from them (not recorded which). These receptors all come from a man younger than 35 who had mild COVID-19 (a few samples of this study predate the infection). Cell type and time point are not known.

V is TRBV4-3 and J is TRBJ2-3; possible D gene TRBD2, 6 bases. From germline, CDR1 is LGHNA and CDR2 YSLEER. The CDR3 is made up of 14 amino acids. The V end was cut by 0 bases, the J end by 6 bases, with 10 bases between. The CDR3 DNA reads TGCGCCAGCAGCCAAGATGATGGGAGGGATACGCAGTATTTT. Protein product: CASSQDDGRDTQYF.

This clonotype showed up just a few times. The rearrangement links TRBV4-1 to TRBJ2-5, with D hard to call. Germline loops: CDR1 MGHRA, CDR2 YSYEKL. Trimming removed 1 base from V and 1 base from J, with 7 bases in between. This CDR3 has 14 amino acids. CDR3 coding DNA: TGCGCCAGCAGCCAAGGAATGGGCCAAGAGACCCAGTACTTC. It translates to CASSQGMGQETQYF.

A few counts support this clonotype. This chain uses TRBV9 with TRBJ1-4; D gene uncertain. The germline V gene encodes CDR1 SGDLS and CDR2 YYNGEE. V was trimmed by 3 bases and J by 6 bases, leaving 6 bases between them. The CDR3 covers 12 residues. The chain's CDR3 is CASSAYDEKLFF. The CDR3 nucleotides read TGTGCCAGCAGCGCTTACGATGAAAAACTGTTTTTT.

The chain is built from TRBV10-3 and TRBJ2-7, with D tentatively TRBD1 or TRBD2 (5 bases each). Trimming stripped 2 bases from V and 4 bases from J, with 9 bases between. CDR1 is ENHRY, CDR2 SYGVKD, per germline. The CDR3 totals 13 residues. CDR3 nucleotide sequence: TGTGCCATCAGTGAGAGGGACGGTTACGAGCAGTACGTC. This sequence encodes CAISERDGYEQYV.

This clonotype has a count of ten or more. The V and J genes are TRBV25-1 and TRBJ1-6; D remains ambiguous. The CDR3 length is 11 residues. Trimming pared 1 base from V and 14 bases from J, leaving 6 bases between. CDR1 and CDR2 (germline): MGHDK, SYGVNS. The CDR3: CASSESVTLHF. Here the CDR3 DNA reads TGTGCCAGCAGTGAATCCGTCACCCTCCACTTT. The entire variable domain, with the rest obtained from reference TRBV25-1 and TRBJ1-6, is as follows: EADIYQTPRYLVIGTGKKITLECSQTMGHDKMYWYQQDPGMELHLIHYSYGVNSTEKGDLSSESTVSRIRTEHFPLTLESARPSHTSQYLCASSESVTLHFGNGTRLTVT.

The chain links TRBV13 to TRBJ2-4; 16 nucleotides agree with TRBD2. This CDR3 is built from 19 residues. The ends lost 4 bases at V and 2 bases at J; junction bases unmatched: 8. CDR1 and CDR2 from the germline V gene are PRHDT and FYEKMQ (reference sequence). The CDR3 protein is CASSSTGLAGGLTKNIQYF. In DNA, the CDR3 is TGTGCCAGCAGCTCTACGGGACTAGCGGGGGGGCTAACCAAAAACATTCAGTACTTC. The full variable domain, with the rest looked up from reference TRBV13 and TRBJ2-4, is AAGVIQSPRHLIKEKRETATLKCYPIPRHDTVYWYQQGPGQDPQFLISFYEKMQSDKGSIPDRFSAQQFSDYHSELNMSSLELGDSALYFCASSSTGLAGGLTKNIQYFGAGTRLSVL.

V gene TRBV5-1 combines with J gene TRBJ2-5, with D unresolved. CDR3 length: 13 residues. The germline V gene has CDR1 SGHRS and CDR2 YFSETQ. Trimming took 3 bases from V and 0 from J, leaving 6 bases between them. The CDR3 reads CASSSTHQETQYF. In DNA, the CDR3 is TGCGCCAGCAGCTCGACACACCAAGAGACCCAGTACTTC.

This clonotype has just a few counts. The chain links TRBV7-2 to TRBJ2-1, with D unresolved. The CDR3 spans 17 residues. Germline V CDR1 and CDR2: SGHTA, FQGNSA. V lost 1 base, J lost 16 bases, and 29 bases lay in between. CDR3 in DNA: TGTGCCAGCAGCTTAGAGGGAAGAATAGAGCAGCCCTGGGTGGAATTCTTC. Amino acid sequence: CASSLEGRIEQPWVEFF.

This clonotype was recorded a few times. The chain carries TRBV12-3 or TRBV12-4 and TRBJ2-3; TRBD1 matches at 8 bases. This CDR3 is 15 amino acids long. After removal of 10 bases from V and 0 bases from J, the junction contained 9 bases not matched to a gene. The CDR3 nucleotides are TGTGCCACCGCAGGGGGCCAGACTAGCACAGATACGCAGTATTTT. Its protein is CATAGGQTSTDTQYF.

V usage is TRBV7-3 and J usage is TRBJ2-1; D unclear. This CDR3 is built from 14 residues. V was trimmed by 5 bases and J by 7 bases, leaving 15 bases between them. Germline lookup yields CDR1 SGHTA and CDR2 FQGTGA. The DNA of the CDR3 is TGTGCCAGCAGCGCACCAGCCTATGAAAATGAGCAGTTCTTC. Protein sequence: CASSAPAYENEQFF. The full variable domain, with the rest looked up from reference TRBV7-3 and TRBJ2-1, is GAGVSQTPSNKVTEKGKYVELRCDPISGHTALYWYRQSLGQGPEFLIYFQGTGAADDSGLPNDRFFAVRPEGSVSTLKIQRTERGDSAVYLCASSAPAYENEQFFGPGTRLTVL.

Here the CDR3 reads CSVWPGADTQYF. The DNA of the CDR3 is TGCAGCGTTTGGCCAGGCGCAGATACGCAGTATTTT. V usage is TRBV29-1 and J usage is TRBJ2-3; D call uncertain. V was pared by 5 bases and J by 4 bases, with 10 bases between. The length of the CDR3 is 12 residues. The germline gives CDR1 SQVTM, CDR2 ANQGSEA.

This clonotype was seen more than once but under ten times. This rearrangement joins TRBV7-9 to TRBJ2-2; 11 nucleotides align to TRBD1. Germline assignment: CDR1 SEHNR and CDR2 FQNEAQ (reference sequence). This CDR3 contains 15 residues. V gave up 7 bases and J gave up 3 bases; unmatched junction bases: 4. The CDR3 region is CASTLGQGDTGELFF. The CDR3 DNA reads as TGTGCCAGCACCTTGGGACAGGGGGACACCGGGGAGCTGTTTTTT.

The rearrangement uses TRBV20-1 and TRBJ2-5, with no clear D. The germline gives CDR1 DFQATT, CDR2 SNEGSKA (reference sequence). V was shortened by 0 bases and J by 6 bases, with 14 bases between the two germline ends. CDR3 length: 14 residues. CDR3 protein: CSARESEALQTQYF. The CDR3 coding sequence is TGCAGTGCTAGAGAGTCGGAAGCTTTGCAGACCCAGTACTTC.

The chain recombines TRBV7-6 with TRBJ2-1, with D unclear. Per germline, CDR1 SGHVS and CDR2 FNYEAQ. The CDR3 has 15 amino acids. The V gene lost 5 bases and the J gene lost 4 bases, with 15 bases spanning the gap. The CDR3 DNA follows: TGTGCCAGCAGCCGGTTTGACAACTCTTACAATGAGCAGTTCTTC. Amino acid sequence: CASSRFDNSYNEQFF. Looking up the rest from reference TRBV7-6 and TRBJ2-1 gives the full variable domain: GAGVSQSPRYKVTKRGQDVALRCDPISGHVSLYWYRQALGQGPEFLTYFNYEAQQDKSGLPNDRFSAERPEGSISTLTIQRTEQRDSAMYRCASSRFDNSYNEQFFGPGTRLTVL.

This clonotype was recorded at least ten times. CDR3 in DNA: TGCAGTGCTAGTGGACATGGGGAACAGTACTTC. Its translation: CSASGHGEQYF. The gene calls are TRBV20-1 and TRBJ2-7; possible D gene TRBD1, 5 bases. CDR1 and CDR2 from the germline V gene are DFQATT and SNEGSKA (reference sequence). CDR3 length equals 11 residues. The V gene lost 3 bases and the J gene lost 10 bases, with 13 bases spanning the gap.

The chain joins TRBV20-1 to TRBJ1-5; unclear D gene. CDR3 size: 15 residues. Germline V gene lookup returns CDR1 DFQATT and CDR2 SNEGSKA (reference sequence). V was pared by 2 bases and J by 2 bases, with 13 bases between. The CDR3 region has the DNA TGCAGTGCTAGACTACCCGGGGTTGGCAATCAGCCCCAGCATTTT. Its translation is CSARLPGVGNQPQHF.

This clonotype has just a few counts. The rearrangement links TRBV11-2 to TRBJ2-5; D is unclear. Between the trimmed V and J ends, which lost 2 bases and 5 bases, there was a span of 9 bases. Germline V gene lookup returns CDR1 SGHAT and CDR2 FQNNGV. The CDR3 has 13 residues. CDR3 in amino acids: CASSLSTWETQYF. Here the CDR3 DNA reads TGTGCCAGCAGCTTATCAACATGGGAGACCCAGTACTTC.

The chain combines TRBV6-5 with TRBJ2-5, with TRBD2 identical over 8 bases. Looked up from germline, CDR1 is MNHEY and CDR2 is SVGAGI. The CDR3 covers 16 residues. Trimming removed 5 bases from V and 7 bases from J; junction bases left unmatched: 15. CDR3 nucleotides: TGTGCCAGCAGTGGGGCTAGCGGGTCCCCCAGGGTGACCCAGTACTTC. Protein sequence: CASSGASGSPRVTQYF.

This clonotype came up a few times. The chain combines TRBV27 with TRBJ1-4; TRBD1 agrees at 7 bases. CDR1 is MNHEY, CDR2 SMNVEV, per germline (reference sequence). The trim removed 0 bases at V and 8 bases at J, leaving 12 bases unmatched. This CDR3 has 17 amino acids. The CDR3, as DNA: TGTGCCAGCAGTTTATCTCCCCCGGGACAGTATTCAGAAAAACTGTTTTTT. Protein product: CASSLSPPGQYSEKLFF.

This rearrangement joins TRBV7-2 to TRBJ2-5; D gene uncertain. The CDR3 is 16 residues long. Trimming took off 5 bases at V and 1 base at J, with 17 bases between the two ends. CDR1 and CDR2 (germline): SGHTA, FQGNSA. In DNA, the CDR3 is TGTGCCAGCAGCCCGCGACCTGCACTTTTCCAAGAGACCCAGTACTTC. Amino acids: CASSPRPALFQETQYF.

This chain joins TRBV29-1 and TRBJ1-5; D might be TRBD1 (5 bases). CDR1 and CDR2 (germline): SQVTM, ANQGSEA. Trimming pared 7 bases from V and 4 bases from J, leaving 11 bases between. This CDR3 is 12 amino acids long. The CDR3 sequence: CSARQWNQPQHF. As DNA, the CDR3 is TGCAGCGCAAGACAGTGGAATCAGCCCCAGCATTTT.

This chain connects TRBV7-9 to TRBJ2-3; D might be TRBD2 (7 bases). The CDR3 runs 16 residues. CDR1 and CDR2 from the germline V gene are SEHNR and FQNEAQ (reference sequence). Trimming took off 4 bases at V and 4 bases at J, with 18 bases between the two ends. This chain's CDR3 is CASSSSLGGPPDTQYF. For the CDR3, the DNA is TGTGCCAGCAGCTCATCTCTGGGGGGGCCTCCAGATACGCAGTATTTT.

This clonotype came up many times. The genes are TRBV6-5 and TRBJ2-5, with 11 bases matching TRBD2. There are 18 residues in the CDR3. The V segment lost 0 bases and the J segment 2 bases; nucleotides outside the gene matches: 8. Germline-derived CDR1 and CDR2 are MNHEY and SVGAGI. CDR3 loop: CASSYSSSGGLSQETQYF. The CDR3 DNA follows: TGTGCCAGCAGTTACTCGTCTAGCGGGGGGCTCTCTCAAGAGACCCAGTACTTC.

This clonotype showed up many times. The chain recombines TRBV5-1 with TRBJ2-3; D remains unclear. Germline values: CDR1 SGHRS, CDR2 YFSETQ. This CDR3 has 15 amino acids. The ends were cut back, 0 bases at V and 4 bases at J, with 12 bases in the middle. CDR3: CASSLEQAPPDTQYF. The CDR3 DNA reads as TGCGCCAGCAGCTTGGAGCAGGCGCCCCCAGATACGCAGTATTTT.

A few counts support this clonotype. This chain uses TRBV20-1 with TRBJ2-4; 9 bases are a match to TRBD1. The V gene's germline CDR1 is DFQATT and CDR2 SNEGSKA (reference sequence). The CDR3 covers 12 residues. Trimming removed 5 bases from V and 6 bases from J; junction bases left unmatched: 2. Here the CDR3 DNA reads TGCAGTGCTCCGACAGGGGGAAACATTCAGTACTTC. Translated: CSAPTGGNIQYF.

The sample holds a few counts of this clonotype. The V gene is TRBV4-3, the J gene TRBJ2-4; 11 bases are a match to TRBD1. The CDR3 loop spans 15 amino acids. The ends lost 4 bases at V and 8 bases at J; junction bases unmatched: 7. Looked up from germline, CDR1 is LGHNA and CDR2 is YSLEER. The CDR3 nucleotides are TGCGCCAGCAGCCGCGGACAGGGGGCGTTCGACATTCAGTACTTC. It is translated as CASSRGQGAFDIQYF.

This clonotype has just a few counts. The chain carries TRBV7-9 and TRBJ2-5; D call uncertain. Germline CDR1 is SEHNR and CDR2 is FQNEAQ (reference sequence). The length of the CDR3 is 13 residues. Trimming removed 3 bases at V and 2 bases at J, with 7 bases between. CDR3 protein: CASSFLGQETQYF. The CDR3 nucleotides are TGTGCCAGCAGCTTTCTCGGGCAAGAGACCCAGTACTTC.

In this sample, this clonotype turned up a few times. The chain is built from TRBV15 and TRBJ2-3; tentatively, D is TRBD1 (5 bases). The V end was cut by 0 bases, the J end by 2 bases, with 12 bases between. In germline, CDR1 is LNHNV, CDR2 YYDKDF (reference sequence). This CDR3 is 16 amino acids long. The CDR3 protein is CATSRDIRADTDTQYF. In DNA form, the CDR3 reads TGTGCCACCAGCAGAGATATCAGGGCGGACACAGATACGCAGTATTTT.

Ten or more counts support this clonotype. The chain joins TRBV7-2 to TRBJ1-1; 7 nucleotides align to TRBD1. The germline CDR1 and CDR2 sequences are SGHTA and FQGNSA. Trimming removed 5 bases from V and 9 bases from J; junction bases left unmatched: 6. This CDR3 has 12 residues. CDR3 bases: TGTGCCAGCAGCAGACGACAGGGTCAAGCTTTCTTT. It is translated as CASSRRQGQAFF.

This clonotype was counted only a few times. The V and J genes are TRBV20-1 and TRBJ1-2; D uncertain. V was cut by 4 bases and J by 2 bases, with 14 bases left in between. The CDR3 contains 14 residues. The germline V gene encodes CDR1 DFQATT and CDR2 SNEGSKA (reference sequence). The DNA for the CDR3 is TGCAGTGCTATGCTTCGTATGGGGAACTATGGCTACACCTTC. As protein: CSAMLRMGNYGYTF.